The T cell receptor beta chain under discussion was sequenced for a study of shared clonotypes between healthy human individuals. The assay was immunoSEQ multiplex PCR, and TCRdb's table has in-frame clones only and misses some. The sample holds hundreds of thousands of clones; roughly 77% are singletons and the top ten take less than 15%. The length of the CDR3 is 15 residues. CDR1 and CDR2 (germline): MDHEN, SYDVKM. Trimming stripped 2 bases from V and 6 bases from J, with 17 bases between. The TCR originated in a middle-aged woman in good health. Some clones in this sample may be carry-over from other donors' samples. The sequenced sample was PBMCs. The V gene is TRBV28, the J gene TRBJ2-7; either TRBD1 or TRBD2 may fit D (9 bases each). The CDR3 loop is CASSLAGGGQGEQYF. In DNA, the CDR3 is TGTGCCAGCAGTTTAGCGGGAGGGGGACAGGGCGAGCAGTACTTC.